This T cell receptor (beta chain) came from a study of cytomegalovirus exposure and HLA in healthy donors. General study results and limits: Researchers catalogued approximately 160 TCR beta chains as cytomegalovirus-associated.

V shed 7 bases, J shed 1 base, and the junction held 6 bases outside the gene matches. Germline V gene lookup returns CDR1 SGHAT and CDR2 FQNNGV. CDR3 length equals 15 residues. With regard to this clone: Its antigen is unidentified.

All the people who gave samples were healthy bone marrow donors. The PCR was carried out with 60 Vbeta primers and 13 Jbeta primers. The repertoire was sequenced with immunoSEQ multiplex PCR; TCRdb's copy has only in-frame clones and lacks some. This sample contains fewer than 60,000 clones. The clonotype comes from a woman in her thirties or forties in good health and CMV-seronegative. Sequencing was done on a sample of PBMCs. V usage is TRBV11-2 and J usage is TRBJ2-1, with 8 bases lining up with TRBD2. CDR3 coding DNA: TGTGCCAGCACCTTGGCGGGGGGTTCCTACAATGAGCAGTTCTTC. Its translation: CASTLAGGSYNEQFF.